The clone carrying this T cell receptor beta chain was recorded many times. The record originates from a study of human T cells and chemical hapten exposure. For the study at large: Across its roughly 23 weeks, the study gave patients weekly diphenylcyclopropenone doses to the scalp.

The library attached unique molecular identifiers to individual cDNA molecules. A single record per CDR3 protein comes from TCRdb applying MiXCR to the RACE reads. The table includes about 140,000 distinct CDR3 sequences, approximately 12% detected once. V lost 0 bases, J lost 2 bases, and 6 bases lay in between. CDR1 is SGHRS and CDR2 is YFSETQ in the germline V gene. The CDR3 is 14 residues long. The time point: patch test 2, 6 weeks after DPC sensitization. Treatment noted: therapeutic diphenylcyclopropenone sensitization with weekly scalp DPC. This receptor was obtained from a woman between 45 and 65 years old with alopecia areata. Some clones in this sample may be carry-over from other donors' samples. The sequencing here drew on whole blood, taken in connection with sensitization to the hapten diphenylcyclopropenone (DPC). The chain carries TRBV5-1 and TRBJ2-1; perhaps TRBD1 as D (6 bases). CDR3 region: CASSLGGPYNEQFF. The CDR3 nucleotides are TGCGCCAGCAGCTTGGGGGGGCCCTACAATGAGCAGTTCTTC.